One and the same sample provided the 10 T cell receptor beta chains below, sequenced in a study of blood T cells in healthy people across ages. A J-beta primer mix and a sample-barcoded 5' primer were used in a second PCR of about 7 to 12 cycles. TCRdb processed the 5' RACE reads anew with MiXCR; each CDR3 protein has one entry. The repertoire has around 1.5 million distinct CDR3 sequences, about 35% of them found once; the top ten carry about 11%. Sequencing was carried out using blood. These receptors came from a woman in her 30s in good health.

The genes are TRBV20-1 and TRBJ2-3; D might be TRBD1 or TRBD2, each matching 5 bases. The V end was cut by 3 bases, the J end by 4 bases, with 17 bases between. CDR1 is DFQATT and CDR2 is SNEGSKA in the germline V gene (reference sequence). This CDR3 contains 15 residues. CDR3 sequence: CSASGGSSLSDTQYF. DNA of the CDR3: TGCAGTGCTAGTGGGGGTAGCTCTCTCTCAGATACGCAGTATTTT.

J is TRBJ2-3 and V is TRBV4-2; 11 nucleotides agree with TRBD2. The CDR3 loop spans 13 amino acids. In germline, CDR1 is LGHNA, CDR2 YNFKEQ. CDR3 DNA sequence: TGTGCTAGTAGCGGGGGGGCGTCGGATACGCAGTATTTT. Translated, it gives CASSGGASDTQYF.

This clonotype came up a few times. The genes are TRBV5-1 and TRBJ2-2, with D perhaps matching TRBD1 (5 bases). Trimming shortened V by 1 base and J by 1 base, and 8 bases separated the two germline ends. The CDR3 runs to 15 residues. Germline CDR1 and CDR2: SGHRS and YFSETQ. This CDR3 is CASSLSQGNTGELFF. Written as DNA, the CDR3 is TGCGCCAGCAGCTTGTCCCAGGGGAACACCGGGGAGCTGTTTTTT.

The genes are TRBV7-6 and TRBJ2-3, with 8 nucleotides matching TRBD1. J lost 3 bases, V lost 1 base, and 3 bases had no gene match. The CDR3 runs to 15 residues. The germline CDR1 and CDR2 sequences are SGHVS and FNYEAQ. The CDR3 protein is CASSLDTGGTDTQYF. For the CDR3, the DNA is TGTGCCAGCAGCTTAGATACAGGGGGGACAGATACGCAGTATTTT.

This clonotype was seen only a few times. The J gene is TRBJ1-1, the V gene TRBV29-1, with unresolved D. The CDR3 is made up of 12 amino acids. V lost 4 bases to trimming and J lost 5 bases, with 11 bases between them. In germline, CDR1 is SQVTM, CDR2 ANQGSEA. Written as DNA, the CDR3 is TGCAGCGTTGGAATACGAGGGACTGAAGCTTTCTTT. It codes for CSVGIRGTEAFF.

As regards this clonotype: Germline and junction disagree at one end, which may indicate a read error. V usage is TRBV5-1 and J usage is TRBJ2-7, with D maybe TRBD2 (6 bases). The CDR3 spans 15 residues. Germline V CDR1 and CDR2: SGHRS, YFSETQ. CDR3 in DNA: TGCGTCAGCAGCTTGGGAGGAGGGTCTTCCTACGAGCAGTACTTC. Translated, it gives CVSSLGGGSSYEQYF.

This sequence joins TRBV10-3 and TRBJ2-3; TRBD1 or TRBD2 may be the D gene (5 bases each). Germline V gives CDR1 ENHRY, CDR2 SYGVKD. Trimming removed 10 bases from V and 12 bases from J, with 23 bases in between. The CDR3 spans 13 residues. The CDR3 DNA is TGTGCCACACATCCCGGGACGGAGAGTCCCCAGTATTTT. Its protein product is CATHPGTESPQYF.

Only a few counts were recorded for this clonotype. In nucleotides, the CDR3 is TGTGCCAGCAGCCAGGACGCACTGGGGGGCTACACCTTC. Translation gives CASSQDALGGYTF. This chain connects TRBV2 to TRBJ1-2; D is uncertain. In germline, CDR1 is SNHLY, CDR2 FYNNEI. The ends were cut back, 6 bases at V and 8 bases at J, with 16 bases in the middle. The CDR3 consists of 13 residues.

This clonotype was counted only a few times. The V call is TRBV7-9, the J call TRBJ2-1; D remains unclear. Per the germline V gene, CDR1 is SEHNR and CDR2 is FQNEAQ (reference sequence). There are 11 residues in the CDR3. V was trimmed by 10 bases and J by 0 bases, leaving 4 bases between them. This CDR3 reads CAKGSYNEQFF. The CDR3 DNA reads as TGTGCCAAGGGCTCCTACAATGAGCAGTTCTTC.

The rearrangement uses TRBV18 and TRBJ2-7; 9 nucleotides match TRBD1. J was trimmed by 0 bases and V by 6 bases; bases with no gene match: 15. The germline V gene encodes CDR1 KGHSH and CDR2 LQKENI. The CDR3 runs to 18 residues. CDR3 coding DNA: TGTGCCAGCTCGCAAGCTACAGGGGGCAGAGCCTCCTCCTACGAGCAGTACTTC. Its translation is CASSQATGGRASSYEQYF.